Listed here are 20 T cell receptor beta chains from one sample, sequenced in a study of a mutant IDH1 vaccine in newly diagnosed glioma. Clones were sequenced by immunoSEQ multiplex PCR, and TCRdb holds only the in-frame ones, with some missing. In the table there are about 65,000 clones, about 85% of which are singletons. Time point specified: week 23, last vaccination. Topical imiquimod accompanied each vaccine dose, which consisted of 300 ug of mutant IDH1 20-mer peptide. These receptors are not linked to any known antigen. The sequencing here drew on PBMCs, taken from a glioma patient whose treatment included an IDH1 peptide vaccine. The receptor source for this set is a man under 40 with glioma.

The V and J genes are TRBV27 and TRBJ2-7; 11 bases are shared with TRBD2. The V gene's germline CDR1 is MNHEY and CDR2 SMNVEV (reference sequence). J lost 1 base, V lost 4 bases, and 0 bases had no gene match. The CDR3 is made up of 14 amino acids. CDR3 in amino acids: CASSWTSGSYEQYF. In DNA, the CDR3 is TGTGCCAGCAGTTGGACTAGCGGGTCCTACGAGCAGTACTTC.

In DNA form, the CDR3 reads TGTGCCAGTAGTATAGGCCGTTCGGGGGCCAACGTCCTGACTTTC. Protein product: CASSIGRSGANVLTF. The chain carries TRBV19 and TRBJ2-6; D remains ambiguous. This CDR3 has 15 residues. CDR1 and CDR2 from the germline V gene are LNHDA and SQIVND (reference sequence). V was shortened by 1 base and J by 4 bases, with 8 bases between the two germline ends.

The chain joins TRBV7-9 to TRBJ1-4; D call uncertain. The germline V and J ends were trimmed by 1 base and 0 bases, with 6 bases remaining between them. Germline CDR1 and CDR2: SEHNR and FQNEAQ (reference sequence). The CDR3 extends over 15 amino acids. CDR3 in amino acids: CASSLEGSTNEKLFF. The CDR3 region has the DNA TGTGCCAGCAGCTTAGAGGGTTCAACTAATGAAAAACTGTTTTTT.

The chain joins TRBV5-5 to TRBJ2-1; D is unclear. Germline V lookup: CDR1 SGHKS, CDR2 YYEKEE (reference sequence). The V end lost 2 bases, the J end lost 12 bases, and 27 bases lay between the germline ends. The CDR3 is 17 residues long. The chain's CDR3 is CASSFLVRQDTPTVQFF. The CDR3 nucleotides are TGTGCCAGCAGCTTTTTAGTGAGGCAGGATACCCCAACGGTGCAGTTCTTC. The full variable domain, completed using reference TRBV5-5 and TRBJ2-1, is DAGVTQSPTHLIKTRGQQVTLRCSPISGHKSVSWYQQVLGQGPQFIFQYYEKEERGRGNFPDRFSARQFPNYSSELNVNALLLGDSALYLCASSFLVRQDTPTVQFFGPGTRLTVL.

Comments on this clone: In the same sample, other DNA sequences code for this CDR3. The V call is TRBV4-1, the J call TRBJ2-1; D not resolved. CDR1 is MGHRA, CDR2 YSYEKL, per germline. V shed 1 base and J shed 4 bases, with 2 bases lying between them. This CDR3 spans 12 amino acids. CDR3 coding DNA: TGCGCCAGCAGCCAAGGTTACAATGAGCAGTTCTTC. Residues: CASSQGYNEQFF.

The chain carries TRBV5-1 and TRBJ1-2; D unresolved. Germline V CDR1 and CDR2: SGHRS, YFSETQ. The ends were cut back, 0 bases at V and 2 bases at J, with 5 bases in the middle. This CDR3 contains 13 residues. The CDR3, as DNA: TGCGCCAGCAGCTTGGAAGGGAACTATGGCTACACCTTC. It translates to CASSLEGNYGYTF. Based on the CDR3 plus reference TRBV5-1 and TRBJ1-2, the full variable domain is KAGVTQTPRYLIKTRGQQVTLSCSPISGHRSVSWYQQTPGQGLQFLFEYFSETQRNKGNFPGRFSGRQFSNSRSEMNVSTLELGDSALYLCASSLEGNYGYTFGSGTRLTVV.

This rearrangement joins TRBV7-7 to TRBJ2-5; D is perhaps TRBD1 or TRBD2 (5 bases each). V shed 5 bases and J shed 2 bases, with 15 bases lying between them. The CDR3 has 15 residues. From germline, CDR1 is SSHAT and CDR2 FNYEAQ (reference sequence). In DNA, the CDR3 is TGTGCCAGCAGCCCAGCGGCAGGGCGACAAGAGACCCAGTACTTC. This gives the protein CASSPAAGRQETQYF.

The chain joins TRBV30 to TRBJ1-1; D is unclear. V lost 8 bases and J lost 5, with 18 bases in between. Germline V gene sequence: CDR1 GTSNPN, CDR2 SVGIG (reference sequence). This CDR3 has 13 residues. The CDR3 sequence: CAQNPSGRTEAFF. The CDR3 DNA sequence: TGTGCCCAAAACCCCAGTGGAAGGACTGAAGCTTTCTTT.

The chain links TRBV5-1 to TRBJ2-1; D is uncertain. Per the germline V gene, CDR1 is SGHRS and CDR2 is YFSETQ. V shed 0 bases and J shed 4 bases, with 11 bases lying between them. The CDR3 is 15 residues long. As DNA, the CDR3 is TGCGCCAGCAGCTTGGTCCAGCCGAATTACAATGAGCAGTTCTTC. This encodes CASSLVQPNYNEQFF.

The J gene is TRBJ2-2, the V gene TRBV6-6; D remains unclear. The CDR3 has 11 amino acids. The V and J ends lost 3 bases and 7 bases respectively, with 3 bases between them. Germline-derived CDR1 and CDR2 are MNHNY and SVGAGI (reference sequence). The CDR3 is CASSYFGELFF. CDR3 nucleotides: TGTGCCAGCAGTTATTTCGGGGAGCTGTTTTTT.

This chain connects TRBV4-2 to TRBJ2-1; 8 bases line up with TRBD2. J gave up 3 bases and V 6 bases, and 7 bases lay outside the gene matches. CDR1 and CDR2 from the germline V gene are LGHNA and YNFKEQ. This CDR3 has 15 amino acids. The CDR3 DNA is TGTGCCAGCAGGGACGGGGGGGCCGTCTACAATGAGCAGTTCTTC. Its protein is CASRDGGAVYNEQFF.

The J gene is TRBJ1-1, the V gene TRBV6-5; 9 nucleotides align to TRBD1. The CDR3 covers 14 residues. The germline V gene has CDR1 MNHEY and CDR2 SVGAGI. V trimming: 6 bases; J trimming: 6 bases; junction bases outside the gene matches: 8. CDR3 region: CASSTTGGRSEAFF. As DNA, the CDR3 is TGTGCCAGCAGCACTACAGGGGGCCGATCTGAAGCTTTCTTT.

This clone was recorded once. The chain links TRBV7-2 to TRBJ2-7; unclear D gene. This CDR3 spans 13 amino acids. Germline assignment: CDR1 SGHTA and CDR2 FQGNSA. The ends were cut back, 5 bases at V and 4 bases at J, with 12 bases in the middle. CDR3 nucleotides: TGTGCCAGCAGCCAATACACCGAATACGAGCAGTACTTC. The encoded protein is CASSQYTEYEQYF.

The chain combines TRBV5-1 with TRBJ1-2; no firm D call. V was shortened by 0 bases and J by 8 bases, with 11 bases between the two germline ends. Germline V gives CDR1 SGHRS, CDR2 YFSETQ. The CDR3 extends over 13 amino acids. CDR3 nucleotide sequence: TGCGCCAGCAGCTTGGTCTCGAATGGAGGCTACACCTTC. As protein: CASSLVSNGGYTF. Combining the CDR3 with reference TRBV5-1 and TRBJ1-2 gives the whole variable domain KAGVTQTPRYLIKTRGQQVTLSCSPISGHRSVSWYQQTPGQGLQFLFEYFSETQRNKGNFPGRFSGRQFSNSRSEMNVSTLELGDSALYLCASSLVSNGGYTFGSGTRLTVV.

This clone was picked up one time. The genes are TRBV19 and TRBJ2-2; 7 nucleotides match TRBD1. The CDR3 runs to 15 residues. Germline-derived CDR1 and CDR2 are LNHDA and SQIVND (reference sequence). With V trimmed by 6 bases and J by 4 bases, 8 bases remained unmatched. DNA for the CDR3: TGTGCCAGTAGACTCACAGGGGACCGCACCGGGGAGCTGTTTTTT. Amino acid sequence: CASRLTGDRTGELFF.

The chain uses TRBV7-9 and TRBJ1-2; D perhaps matches TRBD1 (5 bases). The CDR3 has 14 amino acids. CDR1 is SEHNR and CDR2 is FQNEAQ in the germline V gene (reference sequence). The V and J ends lost 5 bases and 6 bases respectively, with 16 bases between them. CDR3 loop: CASSPGPRTHGYTF. The CDR3 region has the DNA TGTGCCAGCAGCCCAGGGCCAAGGACACATGGCTACACCTTC.

This sequence joins TRBV11-2 and TRBJ1-1, with D tentatively TRBD1 (6 bases). This CDR3 is built from 15 residues. Germline CDR1 SGHAT, CDR2 FQNNGV. Trimming took 5 bases from V and 5 from J, leaving 18 bases between them. This CDR3 is CASSQRVGGWTEAFF. In DNA, the CDR3 is TGTGCCAGCAGCCAACGTGTAGGGGGTTGGACTGAAGCTTTCTTT.

This chain joins TRBV6-5 and TRBJ1-3; TRBD1 is a possible D gene (6 bases). Between the trimmed V and J ends, which lost 7 bases and 0 bases, there was a span of 13 bases. The CDR3 totals 15 residues. Germline values: CDR1 MNHEY, CDR2 SVGAGI. CDR3 sequence (DNA): TGTGCCAGCACCGTGACAGGTGACTCTGGAAACACCATATATTTT. Its protein product is CASTVTGDSGNTIYF.

The chain recombines TRBV18 with TRBJ2-5, with 7 bases lining up with TRBD2. Germline lookup yields CDR1 KGHSH and CDR2 LQKENI. The V gene end was trimmed by 3 bases and the J gene end by 4 bases; junction bases not matched to a gene: 2. The CDR3 runs to 13 residues. This CDR3 is CASSPREGETQYF. CDR3 nucleotide sequence: TGTGCCAGCTCACCGAGGGAGGGAGAGACCCAGTACTTC.

This clone came up once. J is TRBJ2-1 and V is TRBV10-1; 8 positions agree with TRBD2. This CDR3 has 15 residues. The V and J ends lost 5 bases and 7 bases, in that order; junction bases with no gene match: 10. Germline V gene lookup returns CDR1 WNHNN and CDR2 SYGVQD (reference sequence). The CDR3 loop is CASSTAGGRGNEQFF. The CDR3 coding sequence is TGCGCCAGCAGTACGGCGGGGGGCCGTGGTAATGAGCAGTTCTTC.